This TCR beta chain was sequenced for a study of cytomegalovirus exposure and HLA in healthy donors. The PCR employed 60 Vbeta primers together with 13 Jbeta primers. The protocol was immunoSEQ multiplex PCR, while the TCRdb copy is restricted to in-frame clones and leaves out a portion. The table includes over 150,000 clones, 68% detected once. V lost 5 bases and J 4 bases, leaving 11 bases between the germline ends. Germline lookup yields CDR1 MNHEY and CDR2 SMNVEV (reference sequence). The CDR3 consists of 13 residues. Sequencing was performed on PBMCs. The clonotype originates from a man aged 50 to 60 in good health and CMV-seronegative. The chain links TRBV27 to TRBJ1-2; a possible D gene is TRBD1 (5 bases). The DNA for the CDR3 is TGTGCCAGCAGTGGGGCAGGGTTCTATGGCTACACCTTC. Translation: CASSGAGFYGYTF.